The clone carrying this TCR beta chain was seen more than once but under ten times. This specimen belongs to a study of T-cell reconstitution after alpha-beta-depleted transplantation in children. The CDR3 covers 14 residues. Between the trimmed V and J ends, which lost 6 bases and 4 bases, there was a span of 10 bases. Per germline, CDR1 ENHRY and CDR2 SYGVKD. A library of TCRbeta sequences, prepared with unique molecular identifiers, was generated. One entry per CDR3 protein, called by TCRdb with MiXCR from the PCR reads. The sample records 440,000 or so distinct CDR3 sequences, 11% being singletons.

The rearrangement joins TRBV10-3 to TRBJ1-6, with D maybe TRBD1 (6 bases). The starting material was PBMCs from the stem cell graft donor, obtained from the stem cell graft. The source is a human donor who donated a stem cell graft to a child with acute myeloid leukemia. DNA of the CDR3: TGTGCCATCAGCGGGGGCGAATATAATTCACCCCTCCACTTT. Translating gives CAISGGEYNSPLHF.